What follows are 20 T cell receptor beta chains derived from one specimen sequenced in a study of shared clonotypes between healthy human individuals. The data were produced by immunoSEQ multiplex PCR, yet TCRdb's version contains in-frame clones alone and is incomplete. This sample has 2 million to 2.5 million clones, with less than 95% found just once. The sample comprised naive CD4+ T cells from PBMCs. As to subset: CD45RA+ positively selected. The receptors were sampled from a man younger than 35 in good health. Some clones in this sample may be carry-over from other donors' samples.

The V call is TRBV18, the J call TRBJ2-5; 13 positions match TRBD2. The trim removed 11 bases at V and 3 bases at J, leaving 6 bases unmatched. In germline, CDR1 is KGHSH, CDR2 LQKENI. CDR3 length: 14 amino acids. The CDR3 DNA follows: TGTGCCGGTGGGACTAGCGGGATGGAAGAGACCCAGTACTTC. Protein sequence: CAGGTSGMEETQYF.

The rearrangement joins TRBV6-5 to TRBJ1-1, with a tentative D call TRBD1 (6 bases). This CDR3 is built from 14 residues. Germline V CDR1 and CDR2: MNHEY, SVGAGI. The V and J ends lost 6 bases and 4 bases respectively, with 15 bases between them. The CDR3 loop is CASRSRGIGTEAFF. CDR3 bases: TGTGCCAGCAGGTCCAGGGGTATTGGCACTGAAGCTTTCTTT.

This clone showed up just once. The chain links TRBV9 to TRBJ1-2, with D possibly TRBD1 on 6 matching bases. The CDR3 runs to 13 residues. Germline assignment: CDR1 SGDLS and CDR2 YYNGEE. V was clipped by 0 bases and J by 6 bases, with 9 bases between them. CDR3 protein: CASSVEQGDGYTF. The CDR3 DNA follows: TGTGCCAGCAGCGTAGAACAGGGTGATGGCTACACCTTC.

The V and J genes are TRBV12-5 and TRBJ1-2; 10 nucleotides line up with TRBD1. V shed 0 bases and J 4 bases; nucleotides not matched to a gene: 8. The germline gives CDR1 LGHNT, CDR2 FRNRAP. This CDR3 region has 17 residues. The CDR3 bases are TGTGCTAGTGGTTTGGTCTTTAATGGACAGGGGGGCTATGGCTACACCTTC. Protein: CASGLVFNGQGGYGYTF. Complete variable domain (other parts from reference TRBV12-5 and TRBJ1-2): DARVTQTPRHKVTEMGQEVTMRCQPILGHNTVFWYRQTMMQGLELLAYFRNRAPLDDSGMPKDRFSAEMPDATLATLKIQPSEPRDSAVYFCASGLVFNGQGGYGYTFGSGTRLTVV.

This chain uses TRBV7-3 with TRBJ2-1, with D perhaps matching TRBD2 (7 bases). There are 16 residues in the CDR3. Germline V CDR1 and CDR2: SGHTA, FQGTGA. Trimming removed 7 bases from V and 0 bases from J, with 16 bases in between. The CDR3 reads CASTLIGGASYNEQFF. CDR3 sequence (DNA): TGTGCCAGCACCCTGATTGGGGGGGCCTCCTACAATGAGCAGTTCTTC.

V is TRBV6-1 and J is TRBJ2-3, with D unclear. The V end was cut by 6 bases, the J end by 6 bases, with 7 bases between. Germline V CDR1 and CDR2: MNHNS, SASEGT. The CDR3 loop spans 11 amino acids. Here the CDR3 reads CASSQRDTQYF. CDR3 nucleotide sequence: TGTGCCAGCAGCCAAAGGGATACGCAGTATTTT.

The V and J genes are TRBV19 and TRBJ2-7; D is possibly TRBD2 (6 bases). The CDR3 extends over 15 amino acids. Germline V gives CDR1 LNHDA, CDR2 SQIVND (reference sequence). V was pared by 4 bases and J by 2 bases, with 15 bases between. The DNA of the CDR3 is TGTGCCAGTAGTACCACCGGGACTTTAACCTACGAGCAGTACTTC. As protein: CASSTTGTLTYEQYF.

The chain uses TRBV28 and TRBJ2-1, with 9 bases aligning to TRBD2. The CDR3 consists of 16 residues. V was clipped by 6 bases and J by 10 bases; unmatched bases: 16. Germline assignment: CDR1 MDHEN and CDR2 SYDVKM. CDR3 sequence (DNA): TGTGCCAGCAGGGGTAGCGGGAGCCGAGGTCGGGGCGAGCAGTTCTTC. It is translated as CASRGSGSRGRGEQFF. Full variable domain (rest looked up from reference TRBV28 and TRBJ2-1): DVKVTQSSRYLVKRTGEKVFLECVQDMDHENMFWYRQDPGLGLRLIYFSYDVKMKEKGDIPEGYSVSREKKERFSLILESASTNQTSMYLCASRGSGSRGRGEQFFGPGTRLTVL.

This chain joins TRBV11-1 and TRBJ2-5, with TRBD1 matching 10 bases. The CDR3 is made up of 15 amino acids. After removal of 5 bases from V and 4 bases from J, the junction contained 7 bases not matched to a gene. CDR1 and CDR2 (germline): SGHAT, FQDESV (reference sequence). This CDR3 reads CASSRGTGESETQYF. The CDR3 bases are TGTGCCAGCAGCCGAGGGACAGGGGAGTCAGAGACCCAGTACTTC.

The rearrangement joins TRBV18 to TRBJ2-3, with TRBD2 identical over 9 bases. V gave up 5 bases and J gave up 2 bases; unmatched junction bases: 5. CDR3 size: 15 residues. Germline-derived CDR1 and CDR2 are KGHSH and LQKENI. This chain's CDR3 is CASSTLAGYTDTQYF. The CDR3 nucleotides are TGTGCCAGCTCAACCCTAGCGGGGTACACAGATACGCAGTATTTT.

The chain employs TRBV6-1 and TRBJ1-2; weak D call: TRBD1 (5 bases). The length of the CDR3 is 13 residues. Germline assignment: CDR1 MNHNS and CDR2 SASEGT. V was pared by 5 bases and J by 2 bases, with 9 bases between. The CDR3 region has the DNA TGTGCCAGCAGTCTGGGGCAGAACTATGGCTACACCTTC. Protein sequence: CASSLGQNYGYTF.

The rearrangement uses TRBV11-2 and TRBJ2-3, with a tentative D call TRBD2 (6 bases). In germline, CDR1 is SGHAT, CDR2 FQNNGV. The CDR3 consists of 17 residues. Trimming cost V 3 bases and J 4 bases, with 20 bases left between them. The CDR3 nucleotides read TGTGCCAGCAGCTTCCGGGACTCCCGCCTTGGCGCAGATACGCAGTATTTT. Translated: CASSFRDSRLGADTQYF. The whole variable domain, filled in from reference TRBV11-2 and TRBJ2-3, reads EAGVAQSPRYKIIEKRQSVAFWCNPISGHATLYWYQQILGQGPKLLIQFQNNGVVDDSQLPKDRFSAERLKGVDSTLKIQPAKLEDSAVYLCASSFRDSRLGADTQYFGPGTRLTVL.

The V gene is TRBV5-1, the J gene TRBJ2-3; no reliable D call. V shed 4 bases and J shed 6 bases, with 15 bases lying between them. CDR3 size: 14 residues. The germline CDR1 and CDR2 sequences are SGHRS and YFSETQ. The CDR3 region is CASSKGEGWDTQYF. The CDR3 DNA follows: TGCGCCAGCAGCAAAGGAGAAGGGTGGGATACGCAGTATTTT.

The gene calls are TRBV10-3 and TRBJ1-5, with D perhaps TRBD1 (5 bases). Germline loops: CDR1 ENHRY, CDR2 SYGVKD. V lost 6 bases to trimming and J lost 7 bases, with 13 bases between them. This CDR3 has 13 amino acids. CDR3 residues: CAIRDKTDQPQHF. CDR3 coding DNA: TGTGCCATCAGGGACAAGACGGACCAGCCCCAGCATTTT.

V and J are TRBV29-1 and TRBJ1-4; D unresolved. Trimming took off 4 bases at V and 10 bases at J, with 10 bases between the two ends. The CDR3 has 11 amino acids. Per germline, CDR1 SQVTM and CDR2 ANQGSEA. DNA for the CDR3: TGCAGCGTTGGCATTCAAGGAAAACTGTTTTTT. Translated: CSVGIQGKLFF. Drawing the rest from reference TRBV29-1 and TRBJ1-4, the complete variable domain is SAVISQKPSRDICQRGTSLTIQCQVDSQVTMMFWYRQQPGQSLTLIATANQGSEATYESGFVIDKFPISRPNLTFSTLTVSNMSPEDSSIYLCSVGIQGKLFFGSGTQLSVL.

The CDR3 DNA reads as TGTGCCAGCAGGCCGATCGGAGGCAGCAATCAGCCCCAGCATTTT. It yields the protein CASRPIGGSNQPQHF. This rearrangement joins TRBV27 to TRBJ1-5; D ambiguous. Germline assignment: CDR1 MNHEY and CDR2 SMNVEV (reference sequence). The V end was cut by 6 bases, the J end by 1 base, with 13 bases between. The CDR3 extends over 15 amino acids.

This chain links TRBV4-1 with TRBJ2-3; 12 nucleotides align to TRBD2. The CDR3 spans 15 residues. The J segment lost 7 bases and the V segment lost 1 base, leaving 3 bases of the junction unmatched. Germline V CDR1 and CDR2: MGHRA, YSYEKL. CDR3 coding DNA: TGCGCCAGCAGCCAAGGGACTAGCGGGATTAATACGCAGTATTTT. Encoded protein: CASSQGTSGINTQYF.

This chain uses TRBV27 with TRBJ2-5; D gene ambiguous. The V end lost 0 bases, the J end lost 9 bases, and 8 bases lay between the germline ends. Per germline, CDR1 MNHEY and CDR2 SMNVEV (reference sequence). The CDR3 extends over 12 amino acids. The CDR3 reads CASSLSSSPQYF. CDR3 bases: TGTGCCAGCAGTTTATCGAGTAGCCCCCAGTACTTC.

In this sample, this clone turned up once. The chain uses TRBV18 and TRBJ2-6; 7 bases match TRBD1. Germline CDR1 is KGHSH and CDR2 is LQKENI. The CDR3 totals 19 residues. V lost 3 bases and J lost 0; bases outside the gene matches: 11. CDR3 amino acids: CASSPGTVLWDSGANVLTF. The CDR3 nucleotides read TGTGCCAGCTCACCCGGGACAGTCCTTTGGGACTCTGGGGCCAACGTCCTGACTTTC.

The rearrangement links TRBV11-3 to TRBJ2-1, with D hard to call. CDR3 size: 14 residues. V was shortened by 0 bases and J by 5 bases, with 8 bases between the two germline ends. Germline CDR1 SGHNT, CDR2 YENEEA. The CDR3 region has the DNA TGTGCCAGCAGCTTAGATTGGCAGAACAATGAGCAGTTCTTC. Its protein is CASSLDWQNNEQFF. Filled out from reference TRBV11-3 and TRBJ2-1, the complete variable domain reads EAGVVQSPRYKIIEKKQPVAFWCNPISGHNTLYWYLQNLGQGPELLIRYENEEAVDDSQLPKDRFSAERLKGVDSTLKIQPAELGDSAVYLCASSLDWQNNEQFFGPGTRLTVL.